This T cell receptor beta chain emerged from a study of blood T cell repertoires in COVID-19. Sequencing used immunoSEQ multiplex PCR; TCRdb keeps in-frame clones, though not all of them. The sample carries approximately 70,000 clones, roughly 80% recorded once. V was pared by 0 bases and J by 6 bases, with 18 bases between. CDR1 is GTSNPN and CDR2 is SVGIG in the germline V gene (reference sequence). CDR3 length: 16 residues. The V and J genes are TRBV30 and TRBJ2-4; D is possibly TRBD2 (5 bases). The source of this sequence is an older man who had recovered from COVID-19. Sequencing used peripheral blood. The CDR3 loop is CAWSVGNSGLGNIQYF. In DNA form, the CDR3 reads TGTGCCTGGAGTGTGGGAAACAGCGGTTTAGGAAACATTCAGTACTTC.